This paragraph covers one T cell receptor (beta chain) sequence. Antigen specificity is unknown. Sequencing involved patients with CD8+CD57+ cell expansion previously shown by flow cytometry. Patients, without exception, had severe acquired aplastic anemia. Each patient gave a blood sample that was collected before any therapy had been received. This specimen comes from a study of CD8+CD57+ T cells in acquired aplastic anemia. Study at large: Quantities of DNA derived from sorted CD4+ and CD8+ cells averaged approximately 3 ug. General study points: The study identified about 30 CD8+ CDR3 sequences shared by patients and controls.

Both TCR beta VDJ combination and CDR3 sequence profiling were carried out. Genomic DNA was the template for this profiling. TCRdb itself ran the reads through MiXCR, one entry per CDR3 protein. The table shows 400,000 to 600,000 distinct CDR3 sequences, with roughly 34% occurring only once. This CDR3 comprises 15 residues. V gave up 3 bases and J gave up 0 bases, with 9 bases separating them. Germline CDR1 ENHRY, CDR2 SYGVKD. The sequence was obtained from a human donor with aplastic anemia. The chain has TRBV10-3 and TRBJ1-5; D is perhaps TRBD1 (5 bases). Sequenced input: sorted CD4+, CD8+, or CD8+CD57+ T cells (not recorded which) from PBMCs. The CDR3 loop reads CAISDRVGSNQPQHF. The CDR3 nucleotides read TGTGCCATCAGTGACAGGGTAGGTAGCAATCAGCCCCAGCATTTT.